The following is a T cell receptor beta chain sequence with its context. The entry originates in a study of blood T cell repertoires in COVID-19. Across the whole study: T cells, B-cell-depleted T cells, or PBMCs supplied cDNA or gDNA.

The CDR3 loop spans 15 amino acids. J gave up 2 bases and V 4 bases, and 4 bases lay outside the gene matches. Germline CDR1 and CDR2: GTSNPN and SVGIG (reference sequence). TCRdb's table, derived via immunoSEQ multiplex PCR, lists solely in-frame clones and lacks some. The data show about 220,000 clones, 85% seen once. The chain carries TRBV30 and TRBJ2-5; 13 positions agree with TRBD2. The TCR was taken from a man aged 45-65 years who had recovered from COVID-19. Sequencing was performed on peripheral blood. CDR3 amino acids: CAWTPTSGGQETQYF. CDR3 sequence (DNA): TGTGCCTGGACCCCGACTAGCGGGGGGCAAGAGACCCAGTACTTC.